This T cell receptor beta chain was recovered during a study of identical twins. Notes on the study in general: Modeled out-of-frame TCR alpha sharing in monozygotic twins fell below observed levels.

All donors were healthy Caucasians. Concerning this clonotype itself: What it binds is not known.

CDR1 SNHLY and CDR2 FYNNEI come from the germline V gene. This CDR3 comprises 13 residues. Trimming pared 6 bases from V and 3 bases from J, leaving 11 bases between. A universal primer site was incorporated via template switching, and the cDNA contained unique molecular identifiers. TCRdb ran MiXCR on the 5' RACE reads and lists one entry per CDR3 protein. Found here are a few hundred thousand distinct CDR3 sequences, nearly 10% of them singletons; the top ten hold 2.5% to 3.5%. These data were also reused for a study on yellow fever vaccine responses in identical twins.

The genes are TRBV2 and TRBJ1-1; D gene ambiguous. This TCR was recovered from a woman younger than 30 in good health. Sample: PBMCs. The CDR3 region is CASRFRLDTEAFF. The CDR3 bases are TGTGCCAGCAGGTTCCGGCTAGACACTGAAGCTTTCTTT.